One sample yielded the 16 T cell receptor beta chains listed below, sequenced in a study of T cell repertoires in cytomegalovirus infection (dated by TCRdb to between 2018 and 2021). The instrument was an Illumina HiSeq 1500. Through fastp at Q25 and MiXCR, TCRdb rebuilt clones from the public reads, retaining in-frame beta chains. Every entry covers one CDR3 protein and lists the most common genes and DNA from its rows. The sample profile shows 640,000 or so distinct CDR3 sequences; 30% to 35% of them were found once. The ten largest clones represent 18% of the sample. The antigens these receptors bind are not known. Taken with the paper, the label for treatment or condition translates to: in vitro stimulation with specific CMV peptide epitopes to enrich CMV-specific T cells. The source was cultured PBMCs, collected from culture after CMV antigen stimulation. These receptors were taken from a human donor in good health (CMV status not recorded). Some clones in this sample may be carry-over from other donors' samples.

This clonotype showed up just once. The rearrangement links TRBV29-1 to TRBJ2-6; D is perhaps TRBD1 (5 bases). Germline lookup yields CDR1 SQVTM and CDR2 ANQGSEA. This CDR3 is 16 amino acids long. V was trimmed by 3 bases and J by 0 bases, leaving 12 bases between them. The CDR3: CSVDPPGRSGANVLTF. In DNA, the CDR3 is TGCAGCGTTGATCCACCAGGGCGCTCTGGGGCCAACGTCCTGACTTTC.

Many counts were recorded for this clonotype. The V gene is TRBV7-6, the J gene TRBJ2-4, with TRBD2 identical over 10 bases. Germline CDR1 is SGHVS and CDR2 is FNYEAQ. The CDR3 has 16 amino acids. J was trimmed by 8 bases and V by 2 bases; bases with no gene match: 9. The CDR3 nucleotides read TGTGCCAGCAGCTTACTAGCGGGAGTCCAGGGGGACATTCAGTACTTC. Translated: CASSLLAGVQGDIQYF.

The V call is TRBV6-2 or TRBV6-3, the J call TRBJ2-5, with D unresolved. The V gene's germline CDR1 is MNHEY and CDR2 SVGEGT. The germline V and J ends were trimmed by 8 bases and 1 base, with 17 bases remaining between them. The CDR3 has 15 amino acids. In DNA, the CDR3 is TGTGCCAGCGAAGGCCTAGGTCGGTTCCAAGAGACCCAGTACTTC. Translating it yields CASEGLGRFQETQYF.

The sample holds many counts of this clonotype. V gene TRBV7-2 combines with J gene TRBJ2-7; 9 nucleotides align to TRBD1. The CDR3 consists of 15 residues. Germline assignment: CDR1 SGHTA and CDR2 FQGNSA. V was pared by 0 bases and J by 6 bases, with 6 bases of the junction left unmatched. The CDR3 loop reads CASSLAPGQGGEQYF. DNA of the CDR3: TGTGCCAGCAGCTTAGCCCCGGGACAGGGTGGCGAGCAGTACTTC.

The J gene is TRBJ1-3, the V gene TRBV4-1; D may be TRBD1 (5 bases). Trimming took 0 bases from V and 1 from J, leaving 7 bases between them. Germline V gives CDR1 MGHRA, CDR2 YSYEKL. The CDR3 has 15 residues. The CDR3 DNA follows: TGCGCCAGCAGCCAAGACCAGGGTTCTGGAAACACCATATATTTT. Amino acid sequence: CASSQDQGSGNTIYF.

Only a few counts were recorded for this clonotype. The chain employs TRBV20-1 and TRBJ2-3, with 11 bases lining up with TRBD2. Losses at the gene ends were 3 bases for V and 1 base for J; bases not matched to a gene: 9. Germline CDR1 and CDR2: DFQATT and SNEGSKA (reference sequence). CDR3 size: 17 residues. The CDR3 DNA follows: TGCAGTGCTAGTAAGCCTAGCGGGAGGTTCGGCACAGATACGCAGTATTTT. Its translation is CSASKPSGRFGTDTQYF.

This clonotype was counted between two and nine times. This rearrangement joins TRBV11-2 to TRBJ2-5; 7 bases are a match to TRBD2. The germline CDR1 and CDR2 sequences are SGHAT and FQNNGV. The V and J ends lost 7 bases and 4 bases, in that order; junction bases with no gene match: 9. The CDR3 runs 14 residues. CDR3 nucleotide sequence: TGTGCCAGCACCTCCCTGGGGGAGGGAGAGACCCAGTACTTC. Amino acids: CASTSLGEGETQYF.

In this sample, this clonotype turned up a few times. The CDR3 protein is CAWSVAQETQYF. The CDR3 nucleotides read TGTGCCTGGAGTGTCGCACAAGAGACCCAGTACTTC. The chain links TRBV30 to TRBJ2-5, with D hard to call. The V end lost 0 bases, the J end lost 2 bases, and 4 bases lay between the germline ends. The CDR3 is made up of 12 amino acids. Germline assignment: CDR1 GTSNPN and CDR2 SVGIG (reference sequence).

The CDR3 nucleotides are TGCAGTGCTCAGGGGGCGAGATACACTGAAGCTTTCTTT. Protein sequence: CSAQGARYTEAFF. The V call is TRBV20-1, the J call TRBJ1-1; 8 bases line up with TRBD1. The CDR3 has 13 amino acids. J was trimmed by 3 bases and V by 5 bases; bases with no gene match: 5. Germline loops: CDR1 DFQATT, CDR2 SNEGSKA (reference sequence).

CDR3 DNA: TGCGCCAGCAGTGAGTTGCACAGGGAAAGCAATGAGCAGTTCTTC. It codes for CASSELHRESNEQFF. The J gene is TRBJ2-1, the V gene TRBV10-2, with D tentatively TRBD1 (6 bases). The CDR3 is 15 amino acids. The V end was cut by 1 base, the J end by 6 bases, with 13 bases between. Germline CDR1 reads WSHSY; CDR2 reads SAAADI.

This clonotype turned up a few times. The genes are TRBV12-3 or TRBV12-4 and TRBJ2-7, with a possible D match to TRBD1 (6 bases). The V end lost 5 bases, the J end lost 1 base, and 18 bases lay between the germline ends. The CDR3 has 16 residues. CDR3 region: CASSTPRTALSYEQYF. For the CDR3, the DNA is TGTGCCAGCAGTACCCCCCGGACAGCCTTATCCTACGAGCAGTACTTC.

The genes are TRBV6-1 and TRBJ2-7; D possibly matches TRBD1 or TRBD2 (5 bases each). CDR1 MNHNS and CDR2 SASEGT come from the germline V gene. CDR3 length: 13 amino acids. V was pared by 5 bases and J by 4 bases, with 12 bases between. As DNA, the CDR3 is TGTGCCAGCAGTAACAACGGGGCGTACGAGCAGTACTTC. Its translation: CASSNNGAYEQYF.

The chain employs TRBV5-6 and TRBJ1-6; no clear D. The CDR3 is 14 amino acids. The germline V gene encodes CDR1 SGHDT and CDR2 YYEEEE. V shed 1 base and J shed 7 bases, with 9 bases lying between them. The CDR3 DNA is TGTGCCAGCAGCTTGCGCGGTGTAAATTCACCCCTCCACTTT. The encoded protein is CASSLRGVNSPLHF.

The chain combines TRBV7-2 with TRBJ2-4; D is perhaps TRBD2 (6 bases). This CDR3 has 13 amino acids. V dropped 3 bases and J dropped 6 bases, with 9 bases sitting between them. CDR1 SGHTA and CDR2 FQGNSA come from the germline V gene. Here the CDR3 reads CASSLTRRNIQYF. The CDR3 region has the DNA TGTGCCAGCAGCTTGACTAGGAGAAACATTCAGTACTTC.

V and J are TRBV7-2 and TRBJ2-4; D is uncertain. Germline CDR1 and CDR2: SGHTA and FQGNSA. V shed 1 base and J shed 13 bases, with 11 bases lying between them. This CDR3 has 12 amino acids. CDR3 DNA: TGTGCCAGCAGCTTAGGCAATTGGCCACAGTACTTC. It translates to CASSLGNWPQYF. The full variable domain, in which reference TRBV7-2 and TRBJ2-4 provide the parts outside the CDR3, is GAGVSQSPSNKVTEKGKDVELRCDPISGHTALYWYRQSLGQGLEFLIYFQGNSAPDKSGLPSDRFSAERTGGSVSTLTIQRTQQEDSAVYLCASSLGNWPQYFGAGTRLSVL.

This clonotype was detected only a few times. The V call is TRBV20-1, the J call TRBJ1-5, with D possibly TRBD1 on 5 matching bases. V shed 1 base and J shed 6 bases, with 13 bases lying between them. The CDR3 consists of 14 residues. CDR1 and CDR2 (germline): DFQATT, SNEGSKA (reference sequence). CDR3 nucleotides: TGCAGTGCTAGAGTCGGGACCCCGGGTCAGCCCCAGCATTTT. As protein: CSARVGTPGQPQHF.